This T cell receptor (beta chain) came from a study of blood T cell repertoires in COVID-19. On the study more broadly: Whether acute or convalescent, the COVID-19 samples came from the United States, Italy and Spain. Sample material is recorded as cDNA or gDNA derived from T cells, B-cell-depleted T cells, or PBMCs.

The CDR3 sequence is 13 residues long. Germline lookup yields CDR1 LGHDT and CDR2 YNNKEL (reference sequence). Deletions cut 3 bases from V and 8 bases from J, with 10 bases between. Original analysis: Amplification of reference gene primers was used by the study to estimate nucleated cell counts. The protocol was immunoSEQ multiplex PCR, while the TCRdb copy is restricted to in-frame clones and leaves out a portion. V and J calls and clone size are copied from that table; D and trimming were computed from the DNA. This sample has about 140,000 clones; about nine tenths occur once, and the top ten carry 2.5%. Seattle's enrolled individuals joined amid active infection and were then monitored longitudinally.

The chain employs TRBV3-1 (or the pseudogene TRBV3-2) and TRBJ1-4; D may be TRBD1 (6 bases). The TCR was taken from a human donor with COVID-19, enrolled during active disease. The donor label of this sample is uncertain. The sample comprised peripheral blood. CDR3: CASSQGAQEKLFF. In DNA, the CDR3 is TGTGCCAGCAGCCAGGGGGCTCAGGAAAAACTGTTTTTT.